This TCR beta chain was recovered during a study of blood T cell repertoires in COVID-19. Across under 25 US areas, participants ranged in age from 18 to 89 years. Either two negative PCRs, clearance, or symptom resolution qualified Cohort 3 donors as recovered. Produced via immunoSEQ multiplex PCR; TCRdb's table is partial and in-frame only. The sample yields a few hundred thousand clones, 83% seen once. This clone was detected only once. The receptor was isolated from a woman aged 50 to 60 who had recovered from COVID-19. The specimen was PBMCs or T cells enriched from blood (not recorded which).

CDR3 protein: CASSGNRVGETQYF. The CDR3 DNA is TGTGCCAGCAGCGGGAACAGGGTCGGTGAGACCCAGTACTTC. The V gene is TRBV7-6, the J gene TRBJ2-5; a weak D match, TRBD1 (6 bases). The V and J ends lost 5 bases and 5 bases respectively, with 15 bases between them. Germline CDR1 reads SGHVS; CDR2 reads FNYEAQ. The CDR3 has 14 residues.